These 28 T cell receptor beta chains were sequenced from one sample in a study of blood T cells in healthy people across ages. Together with a sample-barcoded 5' primer, a J-beta primer mix was included in a second PCR lasting about 7 to 11 cycles. One entry per CDR3 protein, called by TCRdb with MiXCR from the 5' RACE reads. Of around 1,900,000 distinct CDR3 sequences in the sample, approximately 40% were seen once. The specimen was blood. The receptors shown here come from a human donor in good health.

V is TRBV6-2 or TRBV6-3 and J is TRBJ2-4, with D tentatively TRBD2 (6 bases). From germline, CDR1 is MNHEY and CDR2 SVGEGT. The CDR3 has 17 residues. Trimming pared 7 bases from V and 5 bases from J, leaving 24 bases between. The CDR3 nucleotides read TGTGCCAGCACTATAGTATTCCAACGGAGGGGACAAAACATTCAGTACTTC. This encodes CASTIVFQRRGQNIQYF.

The chain employs TRBV3-1 and TRBJ2-5, with 8 positions matching TRBD2. Losses at the gene ends were 5 bases for V and 1 base for J; bases not matched to a gene: 9. CDR1 is LGHDT, CDR2 YNNKEL, per germline (reference sequence). This CDR3 has 16 residues. The chain's CDR3 is CASSTRRTSGQETQYF. The CDR3 DNA is TGTGCCAGCAGCACAAGGAGAACTAGCGGCCAAGAGACCCAGTACTTC.

The chain employs TRBV29-1 and TRBJ1-2; possibly TRBD1 for D (6 bases). The CDR3 totals 14 residues. Germline V CDR1 and CDR2: SQVTM, ANQGSEA. The V end was cut by 3 bases, the J end by 5 bases, with 16 bases between. As DNA, the CDR3 is TGCAGCGTTGATAAGGGTCAGGGGCCTTATGGCTACACCTTC. Amino acids: CSVDKGQGPYGYTF.

The chain is built from TRBV7-2 and TRBJ1-1; D not resolved. This CDR3 has 14 residues. Per the germline V gene, CDR1 is SGHTA and CDR2 is FQGNSA. Trimming left V 6 bases short and J 0 bases short, with 11 bases between. This chain's CDR3 is CASSGVLMNTEAFF. Written as DNA, the CDR3 is TGTGCCAGCAGTGGCGTACTTATGAACACTGAAGCTTTCTTT. The complete variable domain, with remaining parts taken from reference TRBV7-2 and TRBJ1-1, reads GAGVSQSPSNKVTEKGKDVELRCDPISGHTALYWYRQSLGQGLEFLIYFQGNSAPDKSGLPSDRFSAERTGGSVSTLTIQRTQQEDSAVYLCASSGVLMNTEAFFGQGTRLTVV.

V is TRBV5-6 and J is TRBJ2-7; TRBD1 agrees at 9 bases. J gave up 5 bases and V 5 bases, and 11 bases lay outside the gene matches. In germline, CDR1 is SGHDT, CDR2 YYEEEE. The CDR3 has 15 amino acids. The CDR3 region has the DNA TGTGCCAGCAGTCCAGCCGGGACAGGGCGGAACGAGCAGTACTTC. It encodes CASSPAGTGRNEQYF.

V usage is TRBV4-1 and J usage is TRBJ2-7; TRBD2 might be the D (6 bases). Per the germline V gene, CDR1 is MGHRA and CDR2 is YSYEKL. The CDR3 length is 13 residues. V lost 4 bases and J lost 6, with 13 bases in between. The CDR3 DNA reads TGCGCCAGCAGCCCGTTGAGGGAGGCCGAGCAGTACTTC. Its protein is CASSPLREAEQYF.

The chain is built from TRBV7-2 and TRBJ2-4; D unresolved. The V end lost 1 base, the J end lost 4 bases, and 8 bases lay between the germline ends. CDR1 is SGHTA, CDR2 FQGNSA, per germline. The CDR3 is 14 amino acids. The CDR3 sequence: CASSLERNKNIQYF. CDR3 in DNA: TGTGCCAGCAGCTTAGAAAGAAATAAAAACATTCAGTACTTC.

This clonotype came up a few times. Written as DNA, the CDR3 is TGTGCCACCCAAGAGGTGTCCTACAATGAGCAGTTCTTC. The encoded protein is CATQEVSYNEQFF. The chain is built from TRBV24-1 and TRBJ2-1; D is ambiguous. V was shortened by 9 bases and J by 1 base, with 9 bases between the two germline ends. The CDR3 has 13 amino acids. Germline assignment: CDR1 KGHDR and CDR2 SFDVKD.

A few counts support this clonotype. V and J are TRBV15 and TRBJ1-5; 9 bases are a match to TRBD1. This CDR3 spans 14 amino acids. Unmatched junction bases numbered 5, after V lost 5 bases and J lost 6 bases. Germline V gives CDR1 LNHNV, CDR2 YYDKDF (reference sequence). Here the CDR3 DNA reads TGTGCCACCAGCCCGGACAGGGGTCGTCAGCCCCAGCATTTT. Its protein product is CATSPDRGRQPQHF.

Here the CDR3 reads CASSPFTGSPSQSGYTF. The CDR3 DNA reads as TGTGCCAGCAGCCCTTTTACAGGGTCCCCTAGTCAATCGGGCTACACCTTC. The chain carries TRBV12-3 or TRBV12-4 and TRBJ1-2, with D possibly TRBD1 on 6 matching bases. This CDR3 region has 17 residues. The germline V and J ends were trimmed by 6 bases and 8 bases, with 28 bases remaining between them.

This clonotype was detected a few times. The V call is TRBV27, the J call TRBJ1-5, with D hard to call. The CDR3 covers 13 residues. Per the germline V gene, CDR1 is MNHEY and CDR2 is SMNVEV (reference sequence). V lost 3 bases and J 6 bases, leaving 9 bases between the germline ends. The CDR3 DNA sequence: TGTGCCAGCAGTTTCATAGGGAGTCAGCCCCAGCATTTT. This encodes CASSFIGSQPQHF.

This chain connects TRBV29-1 to TRBJ2-4, with TRBD2 identical over 12 bases. The V gene end was trimmed by 3 bases and the J gene end by 0 bases; junction bases not matched to a gene: 3. From germline, CDR1 is SQVTM and CDR2 ANQGSEA. The CDR3 has 16 amino acids. CDR3 loop: CSVDSSGGVAKNIQYF. CDR3 DNA: TGCAGCGTTGACTCTAGCGGGGGGGTAGCCAAAAACATTCAGTACTTC.

The gene calls are TRBV5-6 and TRBJ2-5; D gene uncertain. V was shortened by 4 bases and J by 1 base, with 8 bases between the two germline ends. The CDR3 runs 13 residues. CDR1 and CDR2 (germline): SGHDT, YYEEEE. The CDR3: CASSEQIQETQYF. DNA of the CDR3: TGTGCCAGCAGCGAACAGATCCAAGAGACCCAGTACTTC.

This clonotype has just a few counts. The rearrangement links TRBV12-5 to TRBJ2-3; 7 bases align to TRBD1. This CDR3 region has 14 residues. Germline V gene sequence: CDR1 LGHNT, CDR2 FRNRAP. V trimming: 7 bases; J trimming: 5 bases; junction bases outside the gene matches: 9. For the CDR3, the DNA is TGTGCTAGTGCCCAACAGGGGATCGAAGATACGCAGTATTTT. It encodes CASAQQGIEDTQYF.

J is TRBJ1-4 and V is TRBV5-1; possibly TRBD1 for D (5 bases). Per germline, CDR1 SGHRS and CDR2 YFSETQ. CDR3 size: 18 residues. With 5 bases removed from V and 5 bases from J, the gap between germline ends came to 25 bases. CDR3 sequence reads: CASSPRSTDFRLNEKLFF. The CDR3 nucleotides read TGCGCCAGCAGTCCGCGATCGACAGACTTCAGACTAAATGAAAAACTGTTTTTT.

In the case of this clonotype: Just one base apart from a much larger clone, this may be a read error. The chain recombines TRBV7-9 with TRBJ2-1; TRBD2 is a possible D gene (6 bases). The CDR3 runs 15 residues. Germline lookup yields CDR1 SEHNR and CDR2 FQNEAQ (reference sequence). Between the trimmed V and J ends, which lost 0 bases and 10 bases, there was a span of 16 bases. CDR3 region: CASSLALGEAHEQFF. DNA of the CDR3: TGTGCCAGCAGCTTAGCGCTGGGGGAGGCCCACGAGCAGTTCTTC.

V gene TRBV20-1 combines with J gene TRBJ2-5, with 7 bases lining up with TRBD2. Trimming at V came to 7 bases and at J to 5 bases, leaving 13 bases not matched to a gene. The CDR3 length is 14 residues. Per germline, CDR1 DFQATT and CDR2 SNEGSKA (reference sequence). CDR3 in DNA: TGCAGTGTCGCGAGAGCGGGGCGTGTTGAGACCCAGTACTTC. This sequence encodes CSVARAGRVETQYF.

The table lists this clonotype with a few counts. J is TRBJ2-3 and V is TRBV20-1, with 8 bases fitting TRBD2. CDR3 length equals 14 residues. Trimming at V came to 6 bases and at J to 0 bases, leaving 5 bases not matched to a gene. CDR1 is DFQATT and CDR2 is SNEGSKA in the germline V gene (reference sequence). CDR3 coding DNA: TGCAGTGCCGCTCCTAGCGGGAGCACAGATACGCAGTATTTT. Translated: CSAAPSGSTDTQYF.

This clonotype was seen only a few times. The chain has TRBV24-1 and TRBJ2-1; TRBD2 aligns across 10 bases. The CDR3 totals 15 residues. Germline CDR1 and CDR2: KGHDR and SFDVKD. Trimming at V came to 4 bases and at J to 8 bases, leaving 7 bases not matched to a gene. This CDR3 reads CATSDPSGGKDEQFF. CDR3 bases: TGTGCCACCAGTGACCCTAGCGGGGGTAAGGATGAGCAGTTCTTC.

The V call is TRBV20-1, the J call TRBJ2-5, with a tentative D call TRBD1 (7 bases). There are 13 residues in the CDR3. Germline CDR1 reads DFQATT; CDR2 reads SNEGSKA (reference sequence). The V gene lost 5 bases and the J gene lost 2 bases, with 12 bases spanning the gap. CDR3: CSAPRDRQETQYF. The CDR3 region has the DNA TGCAGTGCTCCGCGGGACAGACAAGAGACCCAGTACTTC.

The rearrangement joins TRBV2 to TRBJ2-5; D is possibly TRBD1 or TRBD2 (5 bases each). This CDR3 is built from 16 residues. The V end lost 0 bases, the J end lost 3 bases, and 14 bases lay between the germline ends. CDR1 is SNHLY, CDR2 FYNNEI, per germline. Here the CDR3 reads CASSEALEGTKETQYF. The CDR3 DNA sequence: TGTGCCAGCAGTGAAGCGTTAGAGGGGACCAAAGAGACCCAGTACTTC.

This chain links TRBV7-2 with TRBJ2-5; 7 bases are shared with TRBD1. There are 15 residues in the CDR3. The germline gives CDR1 SGHTA, CDR2 FQGNSA. J gave up 4 bases and V 5 bases, and 10 bases lay outside the gene matches. Here the CDR3 reads CASSRKQGNGETQYF. Written as DNA, the CDR3 is TGTGCCAGCAGCCGTAAACAGGGGAACGGAGAGACCCAGTACTTC.

The rearrangement joins TRBV6-6 to TRBJ2-5, with 10 bases matching TRBD1. The junction had 9 bases not matched to a gene; V was cut back by 2 bases and J by 3 bases. The V gene's germline CDR1 is MNHNY and CDR2 SVGAGI (reference sequence). This CDR3 comprises 17 residues. The CDR3 DNA is TGTGCCAGCAGTTACGGGGTCCCGGGACAGGGGAAAGAGACCCAGTACTTC. Translated: CASSYGVPGQGKETQYF.

The chain links TRBV15 to TRBJ1-2; no definite D call. CDR1 LNHNV and CDR2 YYDKDF come from the germline V gene (reference sequence). Trimming shortened V by 0 bases and J by 8 bases, and 10 bases separated the two germline ends. The CDR3 runs to 13 residues. The CDR3 protein is CATSRDRLWGYTF. The DNA of the CDR3 is TGTGCCACCAGCAGAGATCGCCTATGGGGCTACACCTTC.

The chain combines TRBV20-1 with TRBJ1-5, with no clear D. Germline CDR1 DFQATT, CDR2 SNEGSKA (reference sequence). V was shortened by 1 base and J by 5 bases, with 9 bases between the two germline ends. CDR3 length: 13 amino acids. CDR3 amino acids: CSARGVRDQPQHF. CDR3 nucleotide sequence: TGCAGTGCTAGAGGAGTACGTGATCAGCCCCAGCATTTT.

The V gene is TRBV15, the J gene TRBJ2-1, with 10 bases aligning to TRBD2. After removal of 0 bases from V and 14 bases from J, the junction contained 10 bases not matched to a gene. The germline gives CDR1 LNHNV, CDR2 YYDKDF (reference sequence). The CDR3 is 15 amino acids. The CDR3 DNA reads TGTGCCACCAGCAGAGAAGTACGAGCGGGGGGGCCAGAGTTCTTC. Its protein product is CATSREVRAGGPEFF. The whole variable domain, remainder taken from reference TRBV15 and TRBJ2-1, is DAMVIQNPRYQVTQFGKPVTLSCSQTLNHNVMYWYQQKSSQAPKLLFHYYDKDFNNEADTPDNFQSRRPNTSFCFLDIRSPGLGDTAMYLCATSREVRAGGPEFFGPGTRLTVL.

This clonotype has a handful of counts. The V and J genes are TRBV7-3 and TRBJ1-2; possibly TRBD1 for D (6 bases). Between the trimmed V and J ends, which lost 5 bases and 1 base, there was a span of 14 bases. Germline CDR1 and CDR2: SGHTA and FQGTGA. This CDR3 region has 15 residues. CDR3 sequence reads: CASSPGTGSNYGYTF. As DNA, the CDR3 is TGTGCCAGCAGCCCCGGAACAGGGAGTAACTATGGCTACACCTTC.

This clonotype was found once. The chain links TRBV7-2 to TRBJ1-1; 8 bases match TRBD1. V gave up 4 bases and J gave up 3 bases; unmatched junction bases: 7. This CDR3 comprises 15 residues. The germline gives CDR1 SGHTA, CDR2 FQGNSA. The CDR3 DNA follows: TGTGCCAGCAGCTCGCAGGGGGCAAGTTACACTGAAGCTTTCTTT. Translating it yields CASSSQGASYTEAFF.